The T cell receptor (beta chain) under discussion was sequenced for a study of CD8 T cells in Susac syndrome. Random-hexamer reverse transcription was applied to about 0.45 to 1 ug RNA. The amplification used immunoSEQ multiplex PCR on TCR beta CDR3; it spanned 54 Vbeta and 13 Jbeta. Each CDR3 protein is one row after TCRdb ran MiXCR on the immunoSEQ multiplex PCR reads. The sample shows roughly 120,000 distinct CDR3 sequences, just over 90% of them seen only once. V lost 6 bases, J lost 6 bases, and 20 bases stayed unmatched. The CDR3 covers 18 residues. Germline V gives CDR1 MGHRA, CDR2 YSYEKL. The authors carried out high-throughput sequencing of TCR beta. They applied it to CD8+ and CD4+ T cells obtained from blood. Those who served as multiple sclerosis controls were treatment-naive patients with stable or active relapsing-remitting disease.

This chain links TRBV4-1 with TRBJ2-3, with TRBD1 matching over 8 bases. The origin of this receptor is a human donor with multiple sclerosis. The sample was CD8+ T cells from PBMCs. The CDR3, as DNA: TGCGCCAGCAGACGAGATCTTTCCTTGACAGGGGTAGGGGATACGCAGTATTTT. This codes for CASRRDLSLTGVGDTQYF.